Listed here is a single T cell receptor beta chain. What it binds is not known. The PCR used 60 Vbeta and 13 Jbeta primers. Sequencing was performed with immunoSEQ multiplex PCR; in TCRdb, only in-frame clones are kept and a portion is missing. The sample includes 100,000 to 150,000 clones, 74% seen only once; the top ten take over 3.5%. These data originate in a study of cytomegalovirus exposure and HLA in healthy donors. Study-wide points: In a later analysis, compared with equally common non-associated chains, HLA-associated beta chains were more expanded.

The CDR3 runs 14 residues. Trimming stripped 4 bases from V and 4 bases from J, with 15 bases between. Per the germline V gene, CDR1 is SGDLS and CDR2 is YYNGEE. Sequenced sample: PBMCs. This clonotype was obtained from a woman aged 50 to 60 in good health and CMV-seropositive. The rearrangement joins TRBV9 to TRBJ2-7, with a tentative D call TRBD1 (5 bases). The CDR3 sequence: CASSPRVSYYEQYF. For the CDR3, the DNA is TGTGCCAGCAGCCCCAGGGTCAGTTATTACGAGCAGTACTTC.